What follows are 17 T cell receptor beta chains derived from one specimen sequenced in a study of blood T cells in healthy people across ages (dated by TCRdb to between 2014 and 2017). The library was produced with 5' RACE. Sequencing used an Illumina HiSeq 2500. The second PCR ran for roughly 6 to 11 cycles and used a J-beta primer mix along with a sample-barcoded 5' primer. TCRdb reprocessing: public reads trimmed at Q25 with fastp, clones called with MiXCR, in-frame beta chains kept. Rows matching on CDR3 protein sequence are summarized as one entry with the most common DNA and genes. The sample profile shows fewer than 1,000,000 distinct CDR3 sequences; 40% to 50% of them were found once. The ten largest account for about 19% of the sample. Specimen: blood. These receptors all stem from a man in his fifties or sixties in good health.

The CDR3: CASSVTGDYEQYF. DNA of the CDR3: TGTGCCAGCAGCGTTACAGGTGACTACGAGCAGTACTTC. The chain uses TRBV5-6 and TRBJ2-5; D might be TRBD1 (5 bases). The better agreement between TRBJ2-7 and the DNA end casts doubt on the J call. The CDR3 covers 13 residues. In germline, CDR1 is SGHDT, CDR2 YYEEEE.

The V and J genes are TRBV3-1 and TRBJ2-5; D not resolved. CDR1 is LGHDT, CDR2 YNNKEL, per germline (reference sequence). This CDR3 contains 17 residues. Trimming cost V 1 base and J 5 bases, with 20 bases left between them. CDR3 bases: TGTGCCAGCAGCCAAGTGGCAGGTGCCTTCTTGGGGGAGACCCAGTACTTC. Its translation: CASSQVAGAFLGETQYF.

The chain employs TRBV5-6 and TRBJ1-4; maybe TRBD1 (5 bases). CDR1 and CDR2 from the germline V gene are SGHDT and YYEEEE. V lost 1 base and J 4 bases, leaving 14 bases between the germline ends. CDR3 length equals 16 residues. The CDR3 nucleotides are TGTGCCAGCAGCTTGCCTTACCGGGGGAATAATGAAAAACTGTTTTTT. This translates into CASSLPYRGNNEKLFF.

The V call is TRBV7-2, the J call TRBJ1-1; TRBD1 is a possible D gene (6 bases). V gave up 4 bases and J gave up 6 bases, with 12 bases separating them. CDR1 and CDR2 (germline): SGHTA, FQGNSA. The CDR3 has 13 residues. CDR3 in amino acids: CASSSRRGPEAFF. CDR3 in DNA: TGTGCCAGCAGCTCCCGCAGGGGCCCTGAAGCTTTCTTT.

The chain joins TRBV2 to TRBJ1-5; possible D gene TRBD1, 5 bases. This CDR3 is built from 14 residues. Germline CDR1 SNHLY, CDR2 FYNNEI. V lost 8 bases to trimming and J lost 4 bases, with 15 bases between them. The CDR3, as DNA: TGTGCCAGCCGACCGGGGGACGGGAATCAGCCCCAGCATTTT. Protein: CASRPGDGNQPQHF.

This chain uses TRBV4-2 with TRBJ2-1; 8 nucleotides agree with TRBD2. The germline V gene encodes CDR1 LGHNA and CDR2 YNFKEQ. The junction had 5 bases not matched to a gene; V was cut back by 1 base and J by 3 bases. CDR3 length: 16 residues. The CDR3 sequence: CASSQVTSGFYNEQFF. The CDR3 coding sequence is TGTGCCAGCAGCCAAGTTACTAGCGGCTTCTACAATGAGCAGTTCTTC.

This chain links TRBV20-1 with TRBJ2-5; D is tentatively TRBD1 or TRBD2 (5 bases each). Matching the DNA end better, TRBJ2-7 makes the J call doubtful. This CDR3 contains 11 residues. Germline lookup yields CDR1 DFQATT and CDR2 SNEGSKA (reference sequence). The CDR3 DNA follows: TGCAGTGCTGCCAGGGAGCACGAGCAGTACTTC. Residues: CSAAREHEQYF.

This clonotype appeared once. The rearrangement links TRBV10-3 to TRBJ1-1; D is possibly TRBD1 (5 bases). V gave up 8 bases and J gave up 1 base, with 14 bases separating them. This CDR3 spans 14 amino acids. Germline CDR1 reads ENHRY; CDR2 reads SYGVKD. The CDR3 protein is CAISREVTNTEAFF. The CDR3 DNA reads TGTGCCATCTCCAGGGAGGTGACGAACACTGAAGCTTTCTTT.

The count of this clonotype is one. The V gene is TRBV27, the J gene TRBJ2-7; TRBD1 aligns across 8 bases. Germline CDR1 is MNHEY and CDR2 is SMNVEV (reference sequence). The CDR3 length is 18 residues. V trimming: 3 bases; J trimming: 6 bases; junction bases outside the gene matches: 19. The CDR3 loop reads CASSFSPLRTGKKGEQYF. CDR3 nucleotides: TGTGCCAGCAGTTTTTCACCCCTAAGGACAGGGAAAAAGGGCGAGCAGTACTTC.

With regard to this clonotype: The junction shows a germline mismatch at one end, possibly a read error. The CDR3 DNA follows: TGTGCCTGCAGCCCAACAGGGCCCTCGGACATTCAGTACTTC. It encodes CACSPTGPSDIQYF. The chain employs TRBV6-2 or TRBV6-3 and TRBJ2-4; possibly TRBD1 for D (6 bases). CDR1 and CDR2 (germline): MNHEY, SVGEGT. The CDR3 has 14 residues.

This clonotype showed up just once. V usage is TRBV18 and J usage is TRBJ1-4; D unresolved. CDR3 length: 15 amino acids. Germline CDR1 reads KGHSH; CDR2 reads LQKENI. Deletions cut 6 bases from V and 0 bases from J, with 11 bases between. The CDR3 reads CASSGSAATNEKLFF. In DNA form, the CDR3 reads TGTGCCAGCTCGGGGAGCGCCGCAACTAATGAAAAACTGTTTTTT.

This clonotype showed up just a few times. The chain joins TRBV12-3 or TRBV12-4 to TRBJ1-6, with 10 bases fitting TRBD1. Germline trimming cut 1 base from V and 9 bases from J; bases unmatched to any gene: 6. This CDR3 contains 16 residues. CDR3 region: CASSLGGQGFGSPLHF. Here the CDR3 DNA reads TGTGCCAGCAGTTTAGGGGGACAGGGGTTCGGTTCACCCCTCCACTTT.

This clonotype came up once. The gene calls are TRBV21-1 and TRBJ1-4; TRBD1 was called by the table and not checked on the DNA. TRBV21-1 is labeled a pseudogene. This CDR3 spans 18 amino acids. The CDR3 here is CASSKPDRVASPNEKLFF. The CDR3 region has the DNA TGTGCCAGCAGCAAACCGGACAGGGTGGCGAGCCCCAATGAAAAACTGTTTTTT.

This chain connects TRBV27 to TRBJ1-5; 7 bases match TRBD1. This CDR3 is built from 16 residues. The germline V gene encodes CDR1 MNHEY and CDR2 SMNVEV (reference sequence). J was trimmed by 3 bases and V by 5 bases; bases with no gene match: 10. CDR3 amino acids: CASSGGTARFNQPQHF. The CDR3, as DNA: TGTGCCAGCAGTGGAGGGACAGCTAGGTTCAATCAGCCCCAGCATTTT.

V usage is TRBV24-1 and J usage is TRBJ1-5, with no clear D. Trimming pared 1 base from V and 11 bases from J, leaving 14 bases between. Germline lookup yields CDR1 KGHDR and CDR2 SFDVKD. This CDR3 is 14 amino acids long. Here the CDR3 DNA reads TGTGCCACCAGTGATTTCTCCGACGGGGTGGCCCAGCATTTT. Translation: CATSDFSDGVAQHF.

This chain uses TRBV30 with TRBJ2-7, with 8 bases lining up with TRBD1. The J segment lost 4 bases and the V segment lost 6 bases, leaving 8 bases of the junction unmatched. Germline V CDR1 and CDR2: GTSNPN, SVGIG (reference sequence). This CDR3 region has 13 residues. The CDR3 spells CACRTGHGYEQYF. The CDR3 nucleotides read TGTGCCTGTCGGACAGGGCACGGGTACGAGCAGTACTTC.

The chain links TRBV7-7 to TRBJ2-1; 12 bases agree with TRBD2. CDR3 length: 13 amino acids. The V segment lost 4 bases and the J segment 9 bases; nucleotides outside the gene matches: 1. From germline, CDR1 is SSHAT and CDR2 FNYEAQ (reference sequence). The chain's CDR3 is CASSSTSGSEQFF. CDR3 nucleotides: TGTGCCAGCAGCTCGACTAGCGGGAGTGAGCAGTTCTTC.